This TCR beta chain is from a study of CXCR3-negative and CXCR3-positive naive CD8 T cells. Points from the study as a whole: No difference in surface CD5 was seen between naive subsets, and TCR strength was inferred from TRB CDR3 properties. Memory CD8+ cells had much lower diversity, and both naive subsets had comparably high diversity. With CXCR3 expression partially decreased after cryopreservation, most assays relied on fresh PBMCs. The TRBV-TRBJ usage of naive CXCR3-negative and CXCR3-positive cells was similar, but that of memory cells differed.

Details on this clonotype: Antigen: not known.

The libraries of TRB cDNA were constructed through 5' RACE using UMI labels. TCRdb reworked the 5' RACE reads into one entry per CDR3 protein, no DNA. The listing records approximately 45,000 distinct CDR3 sequences. CDR3 length equals 18 residues. CDR1 is SGHDN and CDR2 is FVKESK in the germline V gene. The sequence came from a human donor in good health. Some clones in this sample may be carry-over from other donors' samples. Sequencing was done on a sample of memory CD8+ T cells from blood. The chain employs TRBV14 and TRBJ1-5; the TCRdb call, TRBD1, lacks DNA for checking. CDR3 protein: CASSQDITGGSYNQPQHF.